These T cell receptor beta chains were read from a single sample in a study of blood T cell repertoires in COVID-19. Profiled with immunoSEQ multiplex PCR; TCRdb holds only in-frame clones, not every one. The sample includes a few hundred thousand clones, 88% of them seen just once. Sequenced material: peripheral blood. The origin of the receptors is a man older than 75 with acute or convalescent COVID-19. The CDR3 runs from the conserved cysteine through the conserved F or W. The order of the fields is J gene, clone size, D gene, V gene, CDR3 length, CDR3 protein, CDR3 DNA. A D gene is named only where the DNA matches it firmly. Where a row states a size, it is once, few, many or the class of an expanded clone; other rows omit it.

TRBJ1-5	.	TRBD1	TRBV19	15	CASSVVGQGYQPQHF	TGTGCCAGTAGTGTCGTCGGACAGGGGTATCAGCCCCAGCATTTT
TRBJ1-5	.	.	TRBV6-2/TRBV6-3	11	CASSYSGDWHF	TGTGCCAGCAGTTACTCAGGAGATTGGCATTTT
TRBJ2-7	.	TRBD2	TRBV7-8	16	CASSKELAMSSYEQYF	TGTGCCAGCAGCAAGGAACTAGCGATGAGCTCCTACGAGCAGTACTTC
TRBJ2-7	many	.	TRBV5-1	19	CASRVSVGKGNQGSYEQYF	TGCGCCAGCAGAGTATCGGTCGGTAAAGGAAATCAGGGATCCTACGAGCAGTACTTC
TRBJ2-3	.	TRBD2	TRBV15	14	CATSREGGVDTQYF	TGTGCCACCAGCAGAGAGGGGGGGGTAGATACGCAGTATTTT
TRBJ2-3	.	.	TRBV11-3	14	CASSLSRSTDTQYF	TGTGCCAGCAGCTTAAGCAGGAGCACAGATACGCAGTATTTT
TRBJ2-1	.	.	TRBV7-3	14	CASSRGRDYNEQFF	TGTGCCAGCAGTCGTGGCAGGGACTACAATGAGCAGTTCTTC
TRBJ1-1	.	.	TRBV5-4	14	CASSLKAMNTEAFF	TGTGCCAGCAGCTTGAAAGCCATGAACACTGAAGCTTTCTTT
TRBJ1-1	.	.	TRBV5-1	18	CASSLGPTTGVVGTEAFF	TGCGCCAGCAGCTTGGGCCCGACAACCGGGGTAGTAGGCACTGAAGCTTTCTTT
TRBJ2-2	.	.	TRBV11-2	15	CASIGTGGVTGELFF	TGTGCCAGCATTGGTACGGGCGGGGTCACCGGGGAGCTGTTTTTT
TRBJ1-2	once	.	TRBV6-5	16	CASSYKGPREGYGYTF	TGTGCCAGCAGTTATAAAGGCCCGAGGGAGGGCTATGGCTACACCTTC
TRBJ2-7	.	.	TRBV29-1	13	CSVGGSGGYEQYF	TGCAGCGTTGGGGGTAGCGGAGGCTACGAGCAGTACTTC
TRBJ1-2	.	TRBD1	TRBV5-1	14	CASRIRTGTYGYTF	TGCGCCAGCAGGATCCGGACAGGGACCTATGGCTACACCTTC
TRBJ2-3	.	.	TRBV7-3	15	CASSTQEGHTDTQYF	TGTGCCAGCAGCACACAAGAGGGACACACAGATACGCAGTATTTT
TRBJ2-1	few	.	TRBV11-2	16	CASSWTAFLSDNEQFF	TGTGCCAGCAGCTGGACAGCATTCCTAAGCGACAATGAGCAGTTCTTC
TRBJ1-2	.	TRBD1	TRBV6-5	14	CASRLVTGGGGYTF	TGTGCCAGCAGGCTCGTAACAGGGGGAGGAGGCTACACCTTC
TRBJ2-1	.	.	TRBV25-1	16	CASSSPGGEGYNEQFF	TGTGCCAGCAGTTCCCCGGGCGGGGAAGGGTACAATGAGCAGTTCTTC
TRBJ2-5	.	.	TRBV2	12	CASSERPETQYF	TGTGCCAGCAGTGAACGTCCAGAGACCCAGTACTTC
TRBJ2-7	.	TRBD2	TRBV7-2	16	CASSLEASGSGYEQYF	TGTGCCAGCAGCTTAGAGGCTAGCGGGAGTGGTTACGAGCAGTACTTC
TRBJ2-1	.	.	TRBV7-3	13	CASSFTVRNEQFF	TGTGCCAGCAGCTTCACTGTTCGCAATGAGCAGTTCTTC
TRBJ1-1	.	TRBD1	TRBV4-2	14	CASSLDREIAEAFF	TGTGCCAGCAGCCTGGACAGGGAGATCGCTGAAGCTTTCTTT
TRBJ1-2	once	.	TRBV4-3	14	CASSQDKGTGGYTF	TGCGCCAGCAGCCAAGATAAGGGGACTGGAGGCTACACCTTC
TRBJ2-7	.	TRBD1	TRBV7-9	13	CASTDRETYEQYF	TGTGCCAGCACGGACAGGGAAACCTACGAGCAGTACTTC
TRBJ2-7	.	.	TRBV6-2/TRBV6-3	12	CASSYSGGEQYF	TGTGCCAGCAGTTACAGTGGAGGGGAGCAGTACTTC
TRBJ2-5	.	TRBD1	TRBV7-2	14	CASSWGQGTETQYF	TGTGCCAGCAGCTGGGGACAGGGTACGGAGACCCAGTACTTC
TRBJ2-1	.	TRBD2	TRBV19	16	CASSMASGRGGNEQFF	TGTGCCAGTAGTATGGCCAGCGGGAGGGGCGGGAATGAGCAGTTCTTC
TRBJ1-4	.	TRBD1	TRBV4-2	17	CASSQASQGDRSEKLFF	TGTGCCAGCAGCCAAGCGTCCCAGGGGGACCGGAGTGAAAAACTGTTTTTT
TRBJ1-5	.	.	TRBV18	14	CASSMDRSNQPQHF	TGTGCCAGCTCAATGGACAGAAGCAATCAGCCCCAGCATTTT
TRBJ2-1	once	.	TRBV7-8	16	CASSLAGLSSYNEQFF	TGTGCCAGCAGCTTAGCGGGACTTAGCTCCTACAATGAGCAGTTCTTC
TRBJ2-3	.	TRBD2	TRBV7-2	14	CASRKGLVSDTQYF	TGTGCCAGCAGGAAAGGACTAGTTTCAGATACGCAGTATTTT
TRBJ1-4	.	.	TRBV7-9	11	CASSRNEKLFF	TGTGCCAGCAGCCGGAATGAAAAACTGTTTTTT
TRBJ1-1	.	.	TRBV18	13	CASSLSVNTEAFF	TGTGCCAGCTCTCTAAGTGTGAACACTGAAGCTTTCTTT
TRBJ2-1	.	TRBD2	TRBV7-7	15	CASSPAVAGVVEQFF	TGTGCTAGCAGCCCGGCGGTAGCGGGAGTGGTTGAGCAGTTCTTC
TRBJ2-1	.	TRBD2	TRBV18	15	CASSPPAGGYNEQFF	TGTGCCAGCTCACCTCCAGCGGGGGGCTACAATGAGCAGTTCTTC
TRBJ1-2	.	.	TRBV5-8	11	CASGGSIPYTF	TGTGCCAGCGGGGGGTCCATCCCCTACACCTTC
TRBJ2-7	once	TRBD2	TRBV7-9	14	CASTSASGSYEQYF	TGTGCCAGCACCTCGGCCAGCGGGAGCTACGAGCAGTACTTC
TRBJ1-1	.	.	TRBV7-9	14	CASSLVQPNTEAFF	TGTGCCAGCAGCTTAGTACAACCGAACACTGAAGCTTTCTTT
TRBJ1-2	.	.	TRBV5-1	12	CASSLEQLGYTF	TGCGCCAGCAGCTTGGAACAGCTTGGCTACACCTTC
TRBJ1-5	.	TRBD1	TRBV3-1/TRBV3-2	17	CASSQGPPGQGGLAQHF	TGTGCCAGCAGCCAGGGTCCCCCGGGACAGGGGGGCCTGGCCCAGCATTTT
TRBJ1-2	.	TRBD1	TRBV18	13	CASSWDRESGYTF	TGTGCCAGCTCCTGGGACAGGGAGTCTGGCTACACCTTC
TRBJ1-1	few	.	TRBV3-1/TRBV3-2	13	CASSYTANTEAFF	TGTGCCAGCAGCTATACAGCGAACACTGAAGCTTTCTTT
TRBJ2-5	.	.	TRBV29-1	13	CSVVVTAEETQYF	TGCAGCGTTGTAGTGACAGCAGAAGAGACCCAGTACTTC
TRBJ2-1	once	.	TRBV5-1	14	CASSYLGVDNEQFF	TGCGCCAGCAGCTATCTCGGGGTGGACAATGAGCAGTTCTTC
TRBJ2-3	.	TRBD1	TRBV7-3	13	CASSSGGSDTQYF	TGTGCCAGCAGCTCAGGGGGATCAGATACGCAGTATTTT
TRBJ2-7	.	.	TRBV9	15	CASSVSRGPPYEQYF	TGTGCCAGCAGCGTTAGTAGGGGCCCGCCTTACGAGCAGTACTTC
TRBJ1-6	.	TRBD1	TRBV5-1	13	CASSPDRDPPLHF	TGCGCCAGCAGCCCTGACAGGGATCCACCCCTCCACTTT
TRBJ1-3	once	.	TRBV19	14	CASSNPGVGNTIYF	TGTGCCAGTAGTAACCCAGGGGTTGGAAACACCATATATTTT
TRBJ2-1	.	.	TRBV7-2	13	CASSRNIGNEQFF	TGTGCCAGCAGCCGGAATATCGGGAATGAGCAGTTCTTC
TRBJ2-1	.	TRBD1	TRBV7-2	15	CASSLERQGLDEQFF	TGTGCCAGCAGCTTAGAGAGACAGGGGTTAGATGAGCAGTTCTTC
TRBJ2-7	.	TRBD1	TRBV29-1	16	CSVRTGTGGPAYEQYF	TGCAGCGTTCGAACCGGGACAGGGGGCCCCGCCTACGAGCAGTACTTC